The sequence of this T cell receptor beta chain was determined in a study of T cells in Graves' hyperthyroidism and ophthalmopathy. From germline, CDR1 is DFQATT and CDR2 SNEGSKA (reference sequence). The CDR3 covers 15 residues. V lost 0 bases, J lost 4 bases, and 5 bases stayed unmatched. The source material, RNA transcripts, was used to amplify TCR beta CDR3 regions. A first-round RT-PCR of the TCR CDR3 used the HTBI primer set. One entry per CDR3 protein, called by TCRdb with MiXCR from the multiplex PCR reads. The profile shows around 440,000 distinct CDR3 sequences, 15% to 19% of them singletons. In its sample, this clonotype was seen many times. As yet, its antigen is unknown. Overall study results and limits: Model-based prediction identified ophthalmopathy a median approximately 6 months prior to its onset.

About 10 ml fresh peripheral blood yielded the PBMCs. The source is a young woman with Graves' hyperthyroidism. The J gene is TRBJ2-1, the V gene TRBV20-1; 8 bases line up with TRBD2. The sample comprised blood. In nucleotides, the CDR3 is TGCAGTGCTAGAGATCCCAGCGGGGGTTACAATGAGCAGTTCTTC. Its translation is CSARDPSGGYNEQFF.